This passage covers 15 T cell receptor beta chains from one sample sequenced in a study of early T cells in non-severe SARS-CoV-2 infection. TCRdb processed the 5' RACE reads anew with MiXCR; each CDR3 protein has one entry. The repertoire holds under 140,000 distinct CDR3 sequences, with 10% to 15% as singletons. Source: whole blood, taken at baseline. Receptors originate from an adult who was a healthcare worker with PCR-confirmed SARS-CoV-2 infection or an uninfected control (not recorded which).

The rearrangement links TRBV4-1 to TRBJ1-2; 11 bases fit TRBD1. J lost 13 bases, V lost 6 bases, and 10 bases had no gene match. This CDR3 is 13 amino acids long. Germline assignment: CDR1 MGHRA and CDR2 YSYEKL. CDR3 in amino acids: CASRQDRGPPRTF. The CDR3 bases are TGCGCCAGCAGACAGGACAGGGGGCCGCCTCGCACCTTC.

This rearrangement joins TRBV29-1 to TRBJ1-4; TRBD1 aligns across 7 bases. The CDR3 runs 12 residues. Trimming at V came to 3 bases and at J to 14 bases, leaving 9 bases not matched to a gene. Germline CDR1 SQVTM, CDR2 ANQGSEA. CDR3 amino acids: CSVDEGLDRLFF. CDR3 nucleotide sequence: TGCAGCGTTGACGAAGGTCTGGACAGGCTGTTTTTT.

This clonotype was detected a few times. The DNA for the CDR3 is TGCGCCAGCAGCCAAATAGGGGCGGAGACCCAGTACTTC. This encodes CASSQIGAETQYF. The J gene is TRBJ2-5, the V gene TRBV4-1, with a tentative D call TRBD1 (5 bases). The CDR3 totals 13 residues. The germline V gene encodes CDR1 MGHRA and CDR2 YSYEKL. Trimming took off 2 bases at V and 5 bases at J, with 9 bases between the two ends.

Only a few counts were recorded for this clonotype. The chain couples TRBV4-2 to TRBJ1-2; unclear D gene. CDR1 is LGHNA, CDR2 YNFKEQ, per germline. This CDR3 contains 14 residues. The ends were cut back, 0 bases at V and 4 bases at J, with 9 bases in the middle. Here the CDR3 DNA reads TGTGCCAGCAGCCAAGACCCCGGCGGCTATGGCTACACCTTC. As protein: CASSQDPGGYGYTF.

This chain links TRBV28 with TRBJ2-5; D not certain. The V end lost 1 base, the J end lost 6 bases, and 18 bases lay between the germline ends. CDR1 is MDHEN, CDR2 SYDVKM, per germline. The length of the CDR3 is 16 residues. CDR3: CASSLSSGRPEKTQYF. The CDR3 bases are TGTGCCAGCAGTTTATCTTCGGGCAGGCCAGAGAAGACCCAGTACTTC. Full variable domain (outside the CDR3, taken from reference TRBV28 and TRBJ2-5): DVKVTQSSRYLVKRTGEKVFLECVQDMDHENMFWYRQDPGLGLRLIYFSYDVKMKEKGDIPEGYSVSREKKERFSLILESASTNQTSMYLCASSLSSGRPEKTQYFGPGTRLLVL.

There are a few counts of this clonotype. The chain recombines TRBV18 with TRBJ2-5; D gene ambiguous. In germline, CDR1 is KGHSH, CDR2 LQKENI. Trimming shortened V by 2 bases and J by 5 bases, and 6 bases separated the two germline ends. The CDR3 has 12 amino acids. The CDR3 DNA is TGTGCCAGCTCACCAATTACTGAGACCCAGTACTTC. The encoded protein is CASSPITETQYF.

A few counts support this clonotype. The V call is TRBV12-5, the J call TRBJ2-5; no definite D call. The length of the CDR3 is 13 residues. The V gene lost 6 bases and the J gene lost 2 bases, with 10 bases spanning the gap. Germline CDR1 reads LGHNT; CDR2 reads FRNRAP. This CDR3 reads CASGQGVQETQYF. The CDR3 coding sequence is TGTGCTAGTGGGCAAGGTGTACAAGAGACCCAGTACTTC.

The V and J genes are TRBV7-9 and TRBJ2-1; weak D call: TRBD2 (6 bases). The CDR3 has 14 amino acids. Germline loops: CDR1 SEHNR, CDR2 FQNEAQ (reference sequence). With 4 bases removed from V and 5 bases from J, the gap between germline ends came to 12 bases. CDR3 sequence (DNA): TGTGCCAGCAGCTCCGGAGGGCCTGACAATGAGCAGTTCTTC. This sequence encodes CASSSGGPDNEQFF.

This clonotype came up a few times. V gene TRBV6-5 combines with J gene TRBJ2-1, with 11 bases that match TRBD2. Losses at the gene ends were 0 bases for V and 12 bases for J; bases not matched to a gene: 13. CDR1 is MNHEY and CDR2 is SVGAGI in the germline V gene. The CDR3 contains 17 residues. The CDR3 DNA sequence: TGTGCCAGCAGTTACTCGACGTTAGCGGGGGGGCTTATAAGGCAGTTCTTC. Translation: CASSYSTLAGGLIRQFF.

CDR3 DNA: TGTGCCAGCAGGGAGACAGGGCAAGAGACCCAGTACTTC. This sequence encodes CASRETGQETQYF. The chain couples TRBV7-9 to TRBJ2-5, with 7 bases matching TRBD1. V dropped 6 bases and J dropped 2; count of bases not matched to a gene: 3. Germline V gene lookup returns CDR1 SEHNR and CDR2 FQNEAQ (reference sequence). There are 13 residues in the CDR3.

At least ten counts were recorded for this clonotype. The chain is built from TRBV15 and TRBJ2-1; possibly TRBD1 for D (6 bases). The CDR3 spans 15 residues. The V gene's germline CDR1 is LNHNV and CDR2 YYDKDF (reference sequence). The V gene lost 5 bases and the J gene lost 2 bases, with 13 bases spanning the gap. The CDR3 sequence: CATSRLTGTYNEQFF. In DNA form, the CDR3 reads TGTGCCACCAGCCGTCTCACAGGGACCTACAATGAGCAGTTCTTC.

The chain is built from TRBV6-1 and TRBJ1-1; D unclear. The CDR3 is 10 residues long. The ends were cut back, 8 bases at V and 8 bases at J, with 9 bases in the middle. Germline CDR1 is MNHNS and CDR2 is SASEGT. This CDR3 is CASLVAEAFF. The CDR3 DNA reads TGTGCCAGCCTGGTCGCCGAAGCTTTCTTT.

The rearrangement joins TRBV24-1 to TRBJ2-3, with no clear D. Trimming removed 2 bases from V and 1 base from J, with 9 bases in between. The germline V gene encodes CDR1 KGHDR and CDR2 SFDVKD. The CDR3 has 15 residues. DNA for the CDR3: TGTGCCACCAGTGATTCAGGCAAACGCACAGATACGCAGTATTTT. Translation gives CATSDSGKRTDTQYF.

The chain recombines TRBV7-3 with TRBJ2-3, with 13 bases aligning to TRBD2. CDR3 size: 17 residues. J gave up 0 bases and V 5 bases, and 5 bases lay outside the gene matches. Germline values: CDR1 SGHTA, CDR2 FQGTGA. The DNA of the CDR3 is TGTGCCAGCAGCCTTCAGGGACTAGCGGGGAGCACAGATACGCAGTATTTT. Its protein is CASSLQGLAGSTDTQYF.

This clonotype has only one observation. The CDR3 nucleotides read TGCAGTGCTAGATCGACAGGGCCAATGAGGGAACTGTTTTTT. This encodes CSARSTGPMRELFF. The V gene is TRBV20-1, the J gene TRBJ1-4; 7 bases match TRBD1. With V trimmed by 2 bases and J by 12 bases, 12 bases remained unmatched. Per germline, CDR1 DFQATT and CDR2 SNEGSKA (reference sequence). This CDR3 spans 14 amino acids.